What follows are 17 T cell receptor beta chains derived from one specimen sequenced in a study of cytomegalovirus exposure and HLA in healthy donors. A multiplex PCR was run with 60 Vbeta primers and 13 Jbeta primers. The data were produced by immunoSEQ multiplex PCR, yet TCRdb's version contains in-frame clones alone and is incomplete. Of around 140,000 clones in the sample, approximately 82% were seen once. The sequencing sample was made of PBMCs. These receptors originate from a woman aged 55-69 years in good health and CMV-seropositive.

This rearrangement joins TRBV29-1 to TRBJ1-5; 9 nucleotides line up with TRBD1. Germline trimming cut 7 bases from V and 1 base from J; bases unmatched to any gene: 8. Germline lookup yields CDR1 SQVTM and CDR2 ANQGSEA. The CDR3 is 15 residues long. The CDR3 region is CSASTGTGSNQPQHF. The CDR3 nucleotides are TGCAGCGCCAGTACCGGGACAGGGAGCAATCAGCCCCAGCATTTT.

For the CDR3, the DNA is TGTGCCAGTAGTATAGGGGGCGGAACCTACAATGAGCAGTTCTTC. Protein product: CASSIGGGTYNEQFF. The chain carries TRBV19 and TRBJ2-1; TRBD1 might be the D (5 bases). V was cut by 1 base and J by 2 bases, with 9 bases left in between. Germline V gene data show CDR1 as LNHDA and CDR2 as SQIVND (reference sequence). The CDR3 length is 15 residues.

The chain uses TRBV6-1 and TRBJ1-1; TRBD1 agrees at 9 bases. This CDR3 is 18 amino acids long. J gave up 4 bases and V 4 bases, and 16 bases lay outside the gene matches. Looked up from germline, CDR1 is MNHNS and CDR2 is SASEGT. The CDR3 DNA follows: TGTGCCAGCAGTGTCCTCCCGGGACAGGGCCCACGGGGCACTGAAGCTTTCTTT. It yields the protein CASSVLPGQGPRGTEAFF.

The chain couples TRBV9 to TRBJ2-7; possible D gene TRBD1, 5 bases. CDR1 and CDR2 from the germline V gene are SGDLS and YYNGEE. The CDR3 contains 15 residues. Trimming left V 2 bases short and J 4 bases short, with 16 bases between. The DNA of the CDR3 is TGTGCCAGCAGCGTCCCAGGGATTATTGAGTACGAGCAGTACTTC. Translating gives CASSVPGIIEYEQYF.

The V call is TRBV5-5, the J call TRBJ2-1; 10 bases agree with TRBD2. The length of the CDR3 is 19 residues. After removal of 3 bases from V and 7 bases from J, the junction contained 19 bases not matched to a gene. Germline CDR1 reads SGHKS; CDR2 reads YYEKEE (reference sequence). Here the CDR3 DNA reads TGTGCCAGCAGCTGGCGGCTAGGGATTAGCGGGAGGACGGAAAATGAGCAGTTCTTC. This gives the protein CASSWRLGISGRTENEQFF.

The chain recombines TRBV29-1 with TRBJ2-3; possibly TRBD2 for D (7 bases). V lost 7 bases and J 5 bases, leaving 16 bases between the germline ends. The CDR3 is 13 residues long. Germline lookup yields CDR1 SQVTM and CDR2 ANQGSEA. CDR3 residues: CSGRGEGQDTQYF. CDR3 coding DNA: TGCAGCGGTAGGGGGGAGGGTCAAGATACGCAGTATTTT.

The rearrangement joins TRBV4-3 to TRBJ1-4, with 8 bases lining up with TRBD1. This CDR3 contains 14 residues. Looked up from germline, CDR1 is LGHNA and CDR2 is YSLEER. V dropped 4 bases and J dropped 7; count of bases not matched to a gene: 5. The CDR3 spells CASSPRTGIEKLFF. The CDR3 DNA sequence: TGCGCCAGCAGCCCCCGGACAGGGATTGAAAAACTGTTTTTT.

The chain is built from TRBV18 and TRBJ2-7; 7 positions agree with TRBD1. The trim removed 6 bases at V and 3 bases at J, leaving 11 bases unmatched. The CDR3 totals 15 residues. CDR1 KGHSH and CDR2 LQKENI come from the germline V gene. CDR3 sequence reads: CASSPGGQSYYEQYF. The CDR3 DNA reads as TGTGCCAGCTCCCCAGGGGGACAGTCATACTACGAGCAGTACTTC.

This clone occurred once. V gene TRBV30 combines with J gene TRBJ2-7; tentatively, D is TRBD2 (6 bases). Germline V lookup: CDR1 GTSNPN, CDR2 SVGIG (reference sequence). Deletions cut 0 bases from V and 12 bases from J, with 15 bases between. The CDR3 spans 12 residues. The CDR3 bases are TGTGCCTGGAGTGTAGCGGAGGGTAGACTGTACTTC. This encodes CAWSVAEGRLYF.

V gene TRBV7-9 combines with J gene TRBJ2-4; D is perhaps TRBD2 (5 bases). CDR3 size: 14 residues. Trimming removed 5 bases from V and 8 bases from J, with 16 bases in between. Germline loops: CDR1 SEHNR, CDR2 FQNEAQ (reference sequence). CDR3 amino acids: CASSQARAADIQYF. The DNA for the CDR3 is TGTGCCAGCAGCCAAGCGCGGGCGGCGGACATTCAGTACTTC.

The chain couples TRBV7-8 to TRBJ2-1; possibly TRBD2 for D (6 bases). Deletions cut 2 bases from V and 3 bases from J, with 11 bases between. The germline gives CDR1 SGHVS, CDR2 FQNEAQ. The CDR3 is 15 residues long. DNA of the CDR3: TGTGCCAGCAGCTTACGGGAGCATTTCTACAATGAGCAGTTCTTC. Its translation: CASSLREHFYNEQFF.

This rearrangement joins TRBV6-6 to TRBJ1-6; 10 positions match TRBD1. J lost 7 bases, V lost 0 bases, and 3 bases had no gene match. The CDR3 has 16 amino acids. CDR1 is MNHNY and CDR2 is SVGAGI in the germline V gene (reference sequence). CDR3 nucleotides: TGTGCCAGCAGTTACTCAGGACAGGGGGGGAATTCACCCCTCCACTTT. It is translated as CASSYSGQGGNSPLHF.

The chain links TRBV7-9 to TRBJ2-2; 11 bases align to TRBD2. Trimming cost V 5 bases and J 2 bases; bases outside gene matches: 4. The germline V gene has CDR1 SEHNR and CDR2 FQNEAQ (reference sequence). The CDR3 has 16 residues. The CDR3 loop reads CASSGGLAANTGELFF. CDR3 coding DNA: TGTGCCAGCAGCGGGGGACTAGCGGCAAACACCGGGGAGCTGTTTTTT.

This clone was detected once. The chain links TRBV27 to TRBJ2-2; maybe TRBD2 (6 bases). The CDR3 has 16 amino acids. Germline V gene lookup returns CDR1 MNHEY and CDR2 SMNVEV (reference sequence). The ends were cut back, 2 bases at V and 0 bases at J, with 10 bases in the middle. The CDR3 loop is CASSLERAANTGELFF. As DNA, the CDR3 is TGTGCCAGCAGTTTAGAGCGGGCCGCGAACACCGGGGAGCTGTTTTTT.

The V gene is TRBV13, the J gene TRBJ2-3, with 9 bases fitting TRBD2. There are 16 residues in the CDR3. From germline, CDR1 is PRHDT and CDR2 FYEKMQ (reference sequence). V gave up 8 bases and J gave up 1 base; unmatched junction bases: 10. The CDR3: CASGRMAGGGTDTQYF. The CDR3 DNA follows: TGTGCCAGCGGCCGGATGGCGGGAGGGGGCACAGATACGCAGTATTTT.

The V gene is TRBV19, the J gene TRBJ2-2; 8 bases fit TRBD1. J gave up 3 bases and V 9 bases, and 18 bases lay outside the gene matches. CDR3 length equals 18 residues. Germline CDR1 reads LNHDA; CDR2 reads SQIVND (reference sequence). CDR3 amino acids: CARRGKRQGAPDTGELFF. DNA for the CDR3: TGTGCCAGGCGAGGCAAGCGTCAGGGGGCCCCAGACACCGGGGAGCTGTTTTTT.

The chain combines TRBV18 with TRBJ2-1; D gene unclear. CDR3 size: 13 residues. Trimming took off 3 bases at V and 6 bases at J, with 9 bases between the two ends. Germline V gene lookup returns CDR1 KGHSH and CDR2 LQKENI. DNA of the CDR3: TGTGCCAGCTCACCGTGGCAACCCAATGAGCAGTTCTTC. Protein: CASSPWQPNEQFF.